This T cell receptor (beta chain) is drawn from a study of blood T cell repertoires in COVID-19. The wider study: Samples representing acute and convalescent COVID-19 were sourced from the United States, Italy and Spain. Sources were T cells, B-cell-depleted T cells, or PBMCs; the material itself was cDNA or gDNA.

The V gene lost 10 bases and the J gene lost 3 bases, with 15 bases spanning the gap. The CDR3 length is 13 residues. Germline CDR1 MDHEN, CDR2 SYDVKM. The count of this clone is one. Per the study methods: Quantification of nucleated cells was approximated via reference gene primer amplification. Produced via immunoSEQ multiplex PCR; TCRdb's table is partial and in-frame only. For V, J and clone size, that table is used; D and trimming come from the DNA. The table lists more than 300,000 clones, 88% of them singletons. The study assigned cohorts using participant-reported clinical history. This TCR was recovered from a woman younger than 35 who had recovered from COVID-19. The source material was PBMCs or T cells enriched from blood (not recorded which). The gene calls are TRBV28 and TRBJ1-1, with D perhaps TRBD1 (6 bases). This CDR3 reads CAINRVEDTEAFF. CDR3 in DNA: TGTGCCATAAACAGGGTGGAGGACACTGAAGCTTTCTTT. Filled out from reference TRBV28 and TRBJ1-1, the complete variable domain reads DVKVTQSSRYLVKRTGEKVFLECVQDMDHENMFWYRQDPGLGLRLIYFSYDVKMKEKGDIPEGYSVSREKKERFSLILESASTNQTSMYLCAINRVEDTEAFFGQGTRLTVV.